Here is one T cell receptor (beta chain) with its context. The sample comes from a study of OX40 agonist ivuxolimab in advanced cancers. Study summary: Treatment of patients was with ivuxolimab, an agonistic anti-OX40 (CD134) antibody.

Germline lookup yields CDR1 SGHVS and CDR2 FNYEAQ. The CDR3 runs 17 residues. Unmatched junction bases numbered 11, after V lost 1 base and J lost 7 bases. Data came from immunoSEQ multiplex PCR; TCRdb stores just in-frame clones and leaves some out. The sample has some 59,000 clones; 85% to 90% are singletons. The TCR sequence derives from an adult with an advanced solid tumor such as melanoma, head and neck, liver or kidney cancer. The source material was CD4+ or CD8+ T cells sorted from blood, sampled in a trial of the OX40 agonist ivuxolimab. The chain combines TRBV7-6 with TRBJ2-4; TRBD2 matches at 9 bases. CDR3 sequence reads: CASSLEAAREGYNIQYF. The CDR3 nucleotides read TGTGCCAGCAGCTTAGAGGCGGCGCGGGAGGGTTATAACATTCAGTACTTC.